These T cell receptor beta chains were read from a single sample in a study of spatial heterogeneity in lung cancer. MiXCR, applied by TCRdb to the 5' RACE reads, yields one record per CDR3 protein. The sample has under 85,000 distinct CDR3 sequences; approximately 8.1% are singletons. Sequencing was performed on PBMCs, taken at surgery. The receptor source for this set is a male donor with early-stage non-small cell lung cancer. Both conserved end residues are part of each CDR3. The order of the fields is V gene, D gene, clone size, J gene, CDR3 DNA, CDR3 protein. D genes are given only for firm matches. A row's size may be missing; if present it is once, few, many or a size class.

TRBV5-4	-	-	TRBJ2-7	TGTGCCAGCAGCCTGATGGGGGGAAACGAGCAGTACTTC	CASSLMGGNEQYF
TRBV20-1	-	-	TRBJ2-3	TGCAGTGCTAGAGAGGTAGCGCGTAGCACAGATACGCAGTATTTT	CSAREVARSTDTQYF
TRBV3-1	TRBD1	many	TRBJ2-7	TGTGCCAGCAGCCAATCGACAGGGGCCCACGAGCAGTACTTC	CASSQSTGAHEQYF
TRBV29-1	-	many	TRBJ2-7	TGCAGCGTTGCCGTCCCAGGGAGAATCTACGAGCAGTACTTC	CSVAVPGRIYEQYF
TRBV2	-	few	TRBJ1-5	TGTGCCAGCAGTGCGGAAAGCAATCAGCCCCAGCATTTT	CASSAESNQPQHF
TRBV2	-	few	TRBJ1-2	TGTGCCAGCAGTGAAGTCCCCGGCCCACTCTATGGCTACACCTTC	CASSEVPGPLYGYTF
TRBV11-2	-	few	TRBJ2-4	TGTGCCAGCAGCAATGGGTTGGGGGATTCCATTCAGTACTTC	CASSNGLGDSIQYF
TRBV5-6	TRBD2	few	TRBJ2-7	TGTGCCAGCAGCTCAGGACTAGCAGGGATCTACGAGCAGTACTTC	CASSSGLAGIYEQYF
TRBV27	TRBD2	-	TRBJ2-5	TGTGCCAGCAGTTCGGGACTAGAGCAAGAGACCCAGTACTTC	CASSSGLEQETQYF
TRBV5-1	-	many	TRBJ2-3	TGCGCCAGCAGCTTGGACAGGCCAGATACGCAGTATTTT	CASSLDRPDTQYF
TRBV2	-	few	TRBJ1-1	TGTGCCAGCAGTGAACGTTGGGTGTCTGCTTTCTTT	CASSERWVSAFF
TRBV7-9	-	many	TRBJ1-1	TGTGCCAGCAGCTTTCAGGGTCGGGGAACTGAAGCTTTCTTT	CASSFQGRGTEAFF
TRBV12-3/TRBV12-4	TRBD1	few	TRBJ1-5	TGTGCCAGCAGTTTACCGGGACAGGGGAATCAGCCCCAGCATTTT	CASSLPGQGNQPQHF
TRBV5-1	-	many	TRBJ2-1	TGCGCCAGCAGCTTGGGGCAGGGTTCCTACAATGAGCAGTTCTTC	CASSLGQGSYNEQFF
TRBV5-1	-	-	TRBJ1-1	TGCGCCAGCCTCCCTTCTCAGGGTACGGCTGAAGCTTTCTTT	CASLPSQGTAEAFF
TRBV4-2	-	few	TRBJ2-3	TGTGCCAGCAGCCAAGAGGCCAGGCGAGTCGGCACAGATACGCAGTATTTT	CASSQEARRVGTDTQYF
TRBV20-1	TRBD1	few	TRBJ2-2	TGCAGTGCCACCGGGACAGCCTTCACCGGGGAGCTGTTTTTT	CSATGTAFTGELFF
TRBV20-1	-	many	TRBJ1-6	TGCAGTGCGCCAACCGGGCTCCTTGGTTCACCCCTCCACTTT	CSAPTGLLGSPLHF
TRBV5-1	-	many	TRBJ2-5	TGCGCCAGCAGCTTGGGTGCCGAAGAGACCCAGTACTTC	CASSLGAEETQYF
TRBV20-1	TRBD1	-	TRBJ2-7	TGCAGTGTCCTGGGACAGGAGTCCACCTACGAGCAGTACTTC	CSVLGQESTYEQYF
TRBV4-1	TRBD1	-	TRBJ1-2	TGCGCCAGCAGCCACCGGGACCGGGACAGGGAGATCGGCTACACCTTC	CASSHRDRDREIGYTF
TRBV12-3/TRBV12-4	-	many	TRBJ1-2	TGTGCCAGCAGTTACGAGGACAGAAACTATGGCTACACCTTC	CASSYEDRNYGYTF
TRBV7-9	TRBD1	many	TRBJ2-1	TGTGCCAGCAGCCTAGAGGGACAGGGCAATGAGCAGTTCTTC	CASSLEGQGNEQFF
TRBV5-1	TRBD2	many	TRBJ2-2	TGCGCCAGCAGCTTGGAGCTAGCGGGCACCGGGGAGCTGTTTTTT	CASSLELAGTGELFF
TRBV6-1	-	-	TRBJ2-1	TGTGCCAGCAGTTTAGCTGAAAGCTCCTACAATGAGCAGTTCTTC	CASSLAESSYNEQFF
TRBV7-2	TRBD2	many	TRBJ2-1	TGTGCCAGCAGTCCGTCGGGACTAAGTGAGCAGTTCTTC	CASSPSGLSEQFF
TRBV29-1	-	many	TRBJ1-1	TGCAGCCCCATTCGGGCCCCGAACACTGAAGCTTTCTTT	CSPIRAPNTEAFF
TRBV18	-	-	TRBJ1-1	TGTGCCAGCTCACCACCTTTGGTTGAACCTGAAGCTTTCTTT	CASSPPLVEPEAFF
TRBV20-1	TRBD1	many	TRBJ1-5	TGCAGTGCGGGCCGGACAGGGGGGAGTCAGCCCCAGCATTTT	CSAGRTGGSQPQHF
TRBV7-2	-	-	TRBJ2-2	TGTGCCAGCAGCTATGGCGGAAACACCGGGGAGCTGTTTTTT	CASSYGGNTGELFF
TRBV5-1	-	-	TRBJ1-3	TGCGCCAGCAGCGTTACAGGGTTAGACACCATATATTTT	CASSVTGLDTIYF
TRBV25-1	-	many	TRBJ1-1	TGTGCCAGCAGTGGGGGGGCCAGGGGGAACACTGAAGCTTTCTTT	CASSGGARGNTEAFF
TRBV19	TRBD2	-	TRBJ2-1	TGTGCCAGTAGTCCTGGTTTGGGAGTAGCGGGACGACAAGGTGAGCAGTTCTTC	CASSPGLGVAGRQGEQFF
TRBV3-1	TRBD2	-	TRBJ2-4	TGTGCCAGCAGCCCCGATTCTGCGGGAGGAGGGAAAAACATTCAGTACTTC	CASSPDSAGGGKNIQYF
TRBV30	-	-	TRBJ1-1	TGTGCCTGGAGCCAGAATTCGAACACTGAAGCTTTCTTT	CAWSQNSNTEAFF
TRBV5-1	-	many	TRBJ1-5	TGCGCCAGCAGTCCCGACAGCCTTAGCAATCAGCCCCAGCATTTT	CASSPDSLSNQPQHF
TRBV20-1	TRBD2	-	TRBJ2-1	TGCAGTGCTCCAGGACTAGCAGCTTACAATGAGCAGTTCTTC	CSAPGLAAYNEQFF
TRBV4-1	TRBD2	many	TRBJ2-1	TGCGCCAGCAGCCCCCCGGGACTAGTTCTGGGGGAGCAGTTCTTC	CASSPPGLVLGEQFF
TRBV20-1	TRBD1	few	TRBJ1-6	TGCAGTGCTAGAGGGGAGACAGGGAGGGATTCACCCCTCCACTTT	CSARGETGRDSPLHF
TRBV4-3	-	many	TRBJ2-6	TGCGCCAGCAGTCCTTCCGGGGCCAACGTCCTGACTTTC	CASSPSGANVLTF
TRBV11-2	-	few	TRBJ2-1	TGTGCCAGCAGCTTCCGACGACAGGCGGAAACCAATGAGCAGTTCTTC	CASSFRRQAETNEQFF
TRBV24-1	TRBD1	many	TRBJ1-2	TGTGCCACCAGTGATTCGTTCCGGGACAGGGAAGACTATGGCTACACCTTC	CATSDSFRDREDYGYTF
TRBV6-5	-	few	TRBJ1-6	TGTGCCAGCAGCCGCGATCGACCCCCTAGTAATTCACCCCTCCACTTT	CASSRDRPPSNSPLHF
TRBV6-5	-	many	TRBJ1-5	TGTGCCAGCACCGACAGGTGGGATCAGCCCCAGCATTTT	CASTDRWDQPQHF
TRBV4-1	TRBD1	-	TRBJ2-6	TGCGCCAGCAGCCAAACGGGACAGGGTACAGGTGGGGCCAACGTCCTGACTTTC	CASSQTGQGTGGANVLTF
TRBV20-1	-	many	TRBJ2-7	TGCAGTGCACGTTTTGACGGGGTCCGGCTTGAGCAGTACTTC	CSARFDGVRLEQYF
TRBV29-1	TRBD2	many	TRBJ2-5	TGCAGCTCGAGGGGTGCGGGAGGGTCTAAAGAGACCCAGTACTTC	CSSRGAGGSKETQYF
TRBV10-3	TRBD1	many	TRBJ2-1	TGTGCCATCAGTGAGCCCCGGACAGGGGTCAATGAGCAGTTCTTC	CAISEPRTGVNEQFF
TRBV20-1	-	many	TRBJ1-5	TGCAGTGCTAGAGCGGGACTCACGGACCAGCCCCAGCATTTT	CSARAGLTDQPQHF
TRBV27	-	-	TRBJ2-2	TGTGCCAGCAGTTTTGGTAGTGACACCGGGGAGCTGTTTTTT	CASSFGSDTGELFF
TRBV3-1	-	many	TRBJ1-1	TGTGCCAGCAGCCTTCTCCCCCATAACACTGAAGCTTTCTTT	CASSLLPHNTEAFF
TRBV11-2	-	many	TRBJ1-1	TGTGCCAGCAGCTTGTACAGTCTAAACACTGAAGCTTTCTTT	CASSLYSLNTEAFF
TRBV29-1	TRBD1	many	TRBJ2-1	TGCAGCGCAACCGGGACAGGGGGCTTCGAGCAGTTCTTC	CSATGTGGFEQFF